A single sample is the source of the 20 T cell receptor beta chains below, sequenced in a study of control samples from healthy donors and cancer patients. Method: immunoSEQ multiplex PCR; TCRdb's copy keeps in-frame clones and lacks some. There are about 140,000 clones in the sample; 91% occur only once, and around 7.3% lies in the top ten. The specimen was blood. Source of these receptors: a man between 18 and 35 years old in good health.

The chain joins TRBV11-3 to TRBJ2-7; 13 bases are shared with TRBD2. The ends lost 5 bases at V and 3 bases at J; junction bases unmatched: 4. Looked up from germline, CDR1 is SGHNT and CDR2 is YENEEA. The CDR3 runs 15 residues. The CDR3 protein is CASSRGTSGVYEQYF. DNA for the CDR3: TGTGCCAGCAGCCGAGGGACTAGCGGGGTCTACGAGCAGTACTTC.

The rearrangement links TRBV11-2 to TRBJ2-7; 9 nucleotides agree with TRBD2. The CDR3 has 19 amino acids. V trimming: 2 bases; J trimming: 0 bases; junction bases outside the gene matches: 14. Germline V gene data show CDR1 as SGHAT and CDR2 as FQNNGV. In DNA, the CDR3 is TGTGCCAGCAGCTTATACCCCCGGACCCGCGGGGGGGACTCCTACGAGCAGTACTTC. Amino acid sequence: CASSLYPRTRGGDSYEQYF.

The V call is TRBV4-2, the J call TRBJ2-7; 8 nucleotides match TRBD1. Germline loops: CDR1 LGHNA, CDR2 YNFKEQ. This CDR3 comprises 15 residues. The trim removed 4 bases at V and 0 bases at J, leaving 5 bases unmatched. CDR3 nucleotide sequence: TGTGCCAGCAGCCCTGGACAGGGCAGCTCCTACGAGCAGTACTTC. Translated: CASSPGQGSSYEQYF.

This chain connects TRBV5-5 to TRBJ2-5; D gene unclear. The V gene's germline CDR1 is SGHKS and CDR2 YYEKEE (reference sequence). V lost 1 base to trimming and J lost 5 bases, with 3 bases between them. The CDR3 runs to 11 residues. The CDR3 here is CASSLFETQYF. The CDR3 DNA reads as TGTGCCAGCAGCTTGTTTGAGACCCAGTACTTC.

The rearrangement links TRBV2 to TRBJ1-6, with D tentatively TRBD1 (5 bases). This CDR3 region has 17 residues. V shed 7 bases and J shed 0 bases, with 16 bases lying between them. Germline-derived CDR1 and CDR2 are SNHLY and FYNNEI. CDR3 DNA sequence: TGTGCCAGCACCAGAATAGGGGATAGCTCCTATAATTCACCCCTCCACTTT. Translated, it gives CASTRIGDSSYNSPLHF.

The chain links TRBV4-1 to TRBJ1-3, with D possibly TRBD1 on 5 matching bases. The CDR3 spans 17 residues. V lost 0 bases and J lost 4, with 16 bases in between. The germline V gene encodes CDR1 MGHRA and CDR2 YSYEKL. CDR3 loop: CASSQEGTKGSGNTIYF. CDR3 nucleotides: TGCGCCAGCAGCCAAGAAGGGACGAAGGGATCCGGAAACACCATATATTTT.

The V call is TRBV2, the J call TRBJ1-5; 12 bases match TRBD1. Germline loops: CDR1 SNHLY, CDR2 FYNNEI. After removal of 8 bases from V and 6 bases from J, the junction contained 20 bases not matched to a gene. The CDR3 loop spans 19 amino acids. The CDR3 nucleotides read TGTGCCAGCCAAACCTTCACCGGGACAGGGGGCTCGGTAGGTCAGCCCCAGCATTTT. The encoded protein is CASQTFTGTGGSVGQPQHF.

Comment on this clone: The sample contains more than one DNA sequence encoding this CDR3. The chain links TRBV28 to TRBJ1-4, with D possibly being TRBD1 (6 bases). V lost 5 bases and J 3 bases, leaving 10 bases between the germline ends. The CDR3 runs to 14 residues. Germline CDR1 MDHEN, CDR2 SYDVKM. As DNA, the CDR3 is TGTGCCAGCAGTAGGGGACAATCTAATGAAAAACTGTTTTTT. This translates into CASSRGQSNEKLFF.

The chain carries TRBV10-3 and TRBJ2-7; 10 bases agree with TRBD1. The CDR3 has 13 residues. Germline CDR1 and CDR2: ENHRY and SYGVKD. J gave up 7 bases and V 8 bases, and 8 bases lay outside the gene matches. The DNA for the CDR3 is TGTGCCATCGCACCGGGACAGGGGCCGGAGCAGTACTTC. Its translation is CAIAPGQGPEQYF.

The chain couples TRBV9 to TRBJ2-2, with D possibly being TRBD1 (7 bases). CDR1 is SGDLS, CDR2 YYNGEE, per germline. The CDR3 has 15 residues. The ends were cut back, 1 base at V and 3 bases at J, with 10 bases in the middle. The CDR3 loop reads CASSVQGGYTGELFF. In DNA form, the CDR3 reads TGTGCCAGCAGCGTACAGGGGGGATACACCGGGGAGCTGTTTTTT.

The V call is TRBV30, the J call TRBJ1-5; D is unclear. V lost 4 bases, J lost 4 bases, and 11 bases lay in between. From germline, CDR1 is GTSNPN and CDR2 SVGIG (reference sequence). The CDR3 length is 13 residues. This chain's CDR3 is CAWNGEKNQPQHF. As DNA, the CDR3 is TGTGCCTGGAACGGGGAGAAAAATCAGCCCCAGCATTTT.

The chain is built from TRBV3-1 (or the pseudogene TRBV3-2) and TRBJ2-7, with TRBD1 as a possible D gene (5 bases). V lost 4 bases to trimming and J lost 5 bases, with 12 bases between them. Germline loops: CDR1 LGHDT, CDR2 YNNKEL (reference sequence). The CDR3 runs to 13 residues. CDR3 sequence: CASSRIPRDEQYF. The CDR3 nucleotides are TGTGCCAGCAGCCGGATCCCCAGGGACGAGCAGTACTTC.

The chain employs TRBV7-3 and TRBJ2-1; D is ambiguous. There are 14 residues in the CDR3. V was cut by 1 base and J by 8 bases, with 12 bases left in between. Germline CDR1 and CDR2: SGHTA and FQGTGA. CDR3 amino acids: CASSLMPHKDEQFF. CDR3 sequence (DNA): TGTGCCAGCAGCTTAATGCCCCATAAGGATGAGCAGTTCTTC.

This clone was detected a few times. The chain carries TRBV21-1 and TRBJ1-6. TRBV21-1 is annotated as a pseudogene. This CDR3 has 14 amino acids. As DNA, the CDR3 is TGTGCCAGCAGCAAAAGTTCTTTTAATTCACCCCTCCACTTT. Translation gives CASSKSSFNSPLHF.

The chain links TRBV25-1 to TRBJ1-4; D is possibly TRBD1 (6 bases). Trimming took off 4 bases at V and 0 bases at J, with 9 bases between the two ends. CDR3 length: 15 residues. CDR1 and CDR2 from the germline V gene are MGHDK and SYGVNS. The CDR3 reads CASSVGASTNEKLFF. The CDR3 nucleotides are TGTGCCAGCAGTGTGGGGGCCTCAACTAATGAAAAACTGTTTTTT.

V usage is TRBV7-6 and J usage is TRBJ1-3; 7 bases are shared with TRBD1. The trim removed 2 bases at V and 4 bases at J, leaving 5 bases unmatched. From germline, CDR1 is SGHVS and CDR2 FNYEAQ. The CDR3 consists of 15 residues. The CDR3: CASSLYGGQGNTIYF. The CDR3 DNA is TGTGCCAGCAGCTTATATGGGGGACAGGGAAACACCATATATTTT.

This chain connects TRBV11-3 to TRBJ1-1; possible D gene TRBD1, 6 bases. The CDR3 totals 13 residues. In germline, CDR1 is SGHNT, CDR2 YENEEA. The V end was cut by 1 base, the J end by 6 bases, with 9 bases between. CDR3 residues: CASSLGGQAEAFF. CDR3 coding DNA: TGTGCCAGCAGCTTAGGGGGACAAGCTGAAGCTTTCTTT.

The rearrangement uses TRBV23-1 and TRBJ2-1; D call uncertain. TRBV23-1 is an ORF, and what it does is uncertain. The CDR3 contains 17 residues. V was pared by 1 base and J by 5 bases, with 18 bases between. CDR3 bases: TGCGCCAGCAGTCAATGGGTGCAGACCGTCCAGAACAATGAGCAGTTCTTC. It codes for CASSQWVQTVQNNEQFF.

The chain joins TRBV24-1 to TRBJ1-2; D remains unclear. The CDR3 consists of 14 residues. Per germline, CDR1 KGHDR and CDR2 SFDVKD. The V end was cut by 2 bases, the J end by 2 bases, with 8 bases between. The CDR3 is CATSDYRMNYGYTF. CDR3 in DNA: TGTGCCACCAGTGATTATAGGATGAACTATGGCTACACCTTC.

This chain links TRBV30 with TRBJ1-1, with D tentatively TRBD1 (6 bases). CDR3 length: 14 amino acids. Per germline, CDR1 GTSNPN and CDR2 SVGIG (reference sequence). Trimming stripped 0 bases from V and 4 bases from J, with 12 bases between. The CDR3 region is CAWSVLVGATEAFF. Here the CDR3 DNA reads TGTGCCTGGAGTGTACTGGTGGGGGCCACTGAAGCTTTCTTT.